This T cell receptor (beta chain) emerged from a study of human T cells and chemical hapten exposure. The wider study: Throughout a study of 20 to 25 weeks, patients underwent weekly scalp administration of diphenylcyclopropenone doses. Study-level results: Sensitization with DPC brought no change to TCRs above 1 in 1000 in frequency.

TCRdb re-analysed the RACE reads in MiXCR, keeping a single row per CDR3 protein. This table holds under 75,000 distinct CDR3 sequences, approximately 9% found once. The time point is: patch test 2, 6 weeks after DPC sensitization. As for treatment: therapeutic diphenylcyclopropenone sensitization with weekly scalp DPC. This CDR3 spans 13 amino acids. V was trimmed by 4 bases and J by 8 bases, leaving 15 bases between them. Germline CDR1 DFQATT, CDR2 SNEGSKA (reference sequence). There are many counts of this clonotype. Its target is unknown. The receptor was isolated from a woman aged 50 to 65 with alopecia areata. Some clones in this sample may be carry-over from other donors' samples. Sequences were derived from whole blood, sampled in connection with sensitization to the hapten diphenylcyclopropenone (DPC). The chain carries TRBV20-1 and TRBJ1-5; D possibly corresponds to TRBD1 (6 bases). CDR3 sequence reads: CSATTGPGKPQHF. In DNA, the CDR3 is TGCAGTGCTACGACAGGCCCAGGGAAGCCCCAGCATTTT.